Each of the 20 T cell receptor beta chains below was sequenced from the same sample in a study of shared clonotypes between healthy human individuals. CD45RO-negative CD8 cells positively selected for CCR7 made up the naive population, which excluded terminally differentiated effector memory CD45RA+ cells. The table came from immunoSEQ multiplex PCR; TCRdb's copy has only in-frame clones and leaves some out. The sample has around 1.9 million clones; approximately 94% are singletons. The sample consisted of naive CD8+ T cells from PBMCs. Receptor source: a man between 18 and 35 years old in good health. Some clones in this sample may be carry-over from other donors' samples.

V and J are TRBV6-1 and TRBJ1-3; TRBD1 agrees at 12 bases. CDR3 size: 17 residues. Germline loops: CDR1 MNHNS, CDR2 SASEGT. Losses at the gene ends were 2 bases for V and 1 base for J; bases not matched to a gene: 3. CDR3 DNA sequence: TGTGCCAGCAGTGAAAGGGACAGGGGGCCTTCTGGAAACACCATATATTTT. It codes for CASSERDRGPSGNTIYF.

The V gene is TRBV14, the J gene TRBJ2-1; maybe TRBD2 (5 bases). Germline loops: CDR1 SGHDN, CDR2 FVKESK. CDR3 size: 17 residues. Trimming pared 4 bases from V and 5 bases from J, leaving 21 bases between. This CDR3 reads CASSREADPVNHNEQFF. DNA of the CDR3: TGTGCCAGCAGCCGAGAAGCGGACCCGGTTAATCACAATGAGCAGTTCTTC.

The J gene is TRBJ2-1, the V gene TRBV4-1; 11 positions agree with TRBD2. J gave up 0 bases and V 0 bases, and 10 bases lay outside the gene matches. The germline gives CDR1 MGHRA, CDR2 YSYEKL. The CDR3 consists of 20 residues. The DNA of the CDR3 is TGCGCCAGCAGCCAAGATAGGGGGAGGGGACTAGCGGCCTCCTACAATGAGCAGTTCTTC. It translates to CASSQDRGRGLAASYNEQFF.

This chain joins TRBV5-8 and TRBJ2-7; D may be TRBD1 (6 bases). This CDR3 region has 14 residues. The germline V and J ends were trimmed by 3 bases and 0 bases, with 10 bases remaining between them. Germline CDR1 and CDR2: SGHTS and YDEGEE. CDR3 sequence reads: CASSWTENSYEQYF. The CDR3 DNA follows: TGTGCCAGCAGCTGGACAGAAAACTCCTACGAGCAGTACTTC.

This chain links TRBV7-9 with TRBJ2-1; D is possibly TRBD1 (5 bases). The CDR3 length is 13 residues. Germline-derived CDR1 and CDR2 are SEHNR and FQNEAQ (reference sequence). V was cut by 1 base and J by 7 bases, with 8 bases left in between. The CDR3 nucleotides read TGTGCCAGCAGCTTAGATTACAGGAATGAGCAGTTCTTC. This encodes CASSLDYRNEQFF.

The rearrangement links TRBV6-1 to TRBJ2-7, with unresolved D. V lost 7 bases and J lost 0, with 10 bases in between. The CDR3 loop spans 13 amino acids. The germline CDR1 and CDR2 sequences are MNHNS and SASEGT. The DNA for the CDR3 is TGTGCCAGCAACGGCTATAGCTCCTACGAGCAGTACTTC. Its translation: CASNGYSSYEQYF.

The DNA for the CDR3 is TGTGCCAGCAGCCCTAGCTGGGGGGCGCTGACAGATACGCAGTATTTT. This gives the protein CASSPSWGALTDTQYF. V gene TRBV27 combines with J gene TRBJ2-3; the D call may be TRBD1 or TRBD2 (6 bases each). The germline V gene encodes CDR1 MNHEY and CDR2 SMNVEV (reference sequence). Trimming removed 6 bases from V and 3 bases from J, with 19 bases in between. The CDR3 runs 16 residues.

This clone appeared a few times. This rearrangement joins TRBV27 to TRBJ1-1, with D perhaps matching TRBD1 (5 bases). The CDR3 spans 12 residues. In germline, CDR1 is MNHEY, CDR2 SMNVEV (reference sequence). The V end was cut by 8 bases, the J end by 6 bases, with 13 bases between. The CDR3 DNA reads TGTGCCAGCGGTAGGGGAAGGCCTGAAGCTTTCTTT. Translated, it gives CASGRGRPEAFF.

V gene TRBV7-9 combines with J gene TRBJ1-3; D is perhaps TRBD1 (6 bases). Germline values: CDR1 SEHNR, CDR2 FQNEAQ (reference sequence). The CDR3 loop spans 18 amino acids. V shed 1 base and J shed 1 base, with 17 bases lying between them. CDR3 DNA sequence: TGTGCCAGCAGCTTAGTGATCGAACAGGGCTGGTCTGGAAACACCATATATTTT. Translating gives CASSLVIEQGWSGNTIYF.

This rearrangement joins TRBV7-9 to TRBJ1-6, with TRBD1 matching 9 bases. CDR1 is SEHNR and CDR2 is FQNEAQ in the germline V gene (reference sequence). The CDR3 has 14 residues. Unmatched junction bases numbered 7, after V lost 10 bases and J lost 6 bases. Written as DNA, the CDR3 is TGTGCCACCCGAGACAGGGGGTCTAATTCACCCCTCCACTTT. This translates into CATRDRGSNSPLHF.

On this clone itself: Distinct nucleotide sequences in the sample also encode this CDR3. The genes are TRBV9 and TRBJ2-7, with TRBD2 identical over 9 bases. Germline-derived CDR1 and CDR2 are SGDLS and YYNGEE. The CDR3 is 15 residues long. Unmatched junction bases numbered 3, after V lost 0 bases and J lost 2 bases. CDR3 residues: CASSVGAGGAYEQYF. CDR3 coding DNA: TGTGCCAGCAGCGTAGGAGCGGGAGGCGCCTACGAGCAGTACTTC.

This chain connects TRBV5-4 to TRBJ1-2; D is undetermined. Trimming cost V 3 bases and J 1 base, with 13 bases left between them. Germline V gene data show CDR1 as SGHNT and CDR2 as YYREEE (reference sequence). This CDR3 region has 15 residues. The CDR3 DNA follows: TGTGCCAGCAGCTGGCGGGAGGAGAGTAACTATGGCTACACCTTC. Amino acid sequence: CASSWREESNYGYTF.

The CDR3 DNA follows: TGTGCCAGCAGTTTAGGCGGGATAGCAGGGGCGACGGAGCAGTACTTC. Translation: CASSLGGIAGATEQYF. V usage is TRBV27 and J usage is TRBJ2-7; tentatively, D is TRBD1 or TRBD2 (6 bases each). The CDR3 spans 16 residues. V was cut by 2 bases and J by 7 bases, with 21 bases left in between. Germline-derived CDR1 and CDR2 are MNHEY and SMNVEV (reference sequence).

This chain links TRBV7-8 with TRBJ1-5; the D gene is possibly TRBD1 (6 bases). The CDR3 covers 15 residues. V lost 3 bases and J lost 1, with 10 bases in between. CDR1 is SGHVS and CDR2 is FQNEAQ in the germline V gene. CDR3 protein: CASSFLGGSNQPQHF. The CDR3 DNA reads as TGTGCCAGCAGCTTTTTAGGGGGGAGCAATCAGCCCCAGCATTTT.

For this clone: This specimen includes other DNA sequences encoding the same CDR3. The CDR3 DNA is TGTGCCAGCAGCCGGAGGGACAGCTCCTACGAGCAGTACTTC. Its protein product is CASSRRDSSYEQYF. The chain has TRBV27 and TRBJ2-7; the D gene is possibly TRBD1 (7 bases). V lost 6 bases to trimming and J lost 0 bases, with 12 bases between them. This CDR3 comprises 14 residues. The germline CDR1 and CDR2 sequences are MNHEY and SMNVEV (reference sequence).

The chain recombines TRBV27 with TRBJ2-5, with D possibly being TRBD1 (7 bases). The V gene's germline CDR1 is MNHEY and CDR2 SMNVEV (reference sequence). Between the trimmed V and J ends, which lost 5 bases and 12 bases, there was a span of 16 bases. The CDR3 is 12 residues long. For the CDR3, the DNA is TGTGCCAGCAGTGGCGGGGACAGAAGGAAGTACTTC. Translation gives CASSGGDRRKYF.

The chain has TRBV18 and TRBJ2-3; 12 nucleotides align to TRBD2. Germline V CDR1 and CDR2: KGHSH, LQKENI. V was clipped by 3 bases and J by 4 bases; unmatched bases: 8. The CDR3 length is 17 residues. The CDR3 region has the DNA TGTGCCAGCTCACCGAGCAGACTAGCGGGAGTCGCAGATACGCAGTATTTT. Its protein is CASSPSRLAGVADTQYF.

This chain links TRBV7-6 with TRBJ1-2; a possible D gene is TRBD1 (6 bases). The germline V gene encodes CDR1 SGHVS and CDR2 FNYEAQ. V was shortened by 5 bases and J by 2 bases, with 12 bases between the two germline ends. The CDR3 runs to 14 residues. The CDR3 coding sequence is TGTGCCAGCAGCGGCGGACAGCCGAACTATGGCTACACCTTC. Its protein product is CASSGGQPNYGYTF.

Concerning this clone: At one of its ends the junction is not consistent with the germline gene, which may arise from a read error. The chain couples TRBV28 to TRBJ2-5, with D perhaps TRBD2 (5 bases). Germline V gives CDR1 MDHEN, CDR2 SYDVKM. This CDR3 has 16 amino acids. This CDR3 is CASSPLGGTIGESQYF. Here the CDR3 DNA reads TGTGCCAGCAGTCCGCTCGGAGGCACCATCGGAGAGTCCCAGTACTTC.

V usage is TRBV9 and J usage is TRBJ2-2; 10 nucleotides agree with TRBD1. The length of the CDR3 is 15 residues. Unmatched junction bases numbered 7, after V lost 4 bases and J lost 7 bases. Germline values: CDR1 SGDLS, CDR2 YYNGEE. CDR3 DNA sequence: TGTGCCAGCAGCTCCACGACAGGGGGCCACGGGGAGCTGTTTTTT. This codes for CASSSTTGGHGELFF.